These T cell receptor beta chains were read from a single sample in a study of T cell changes during pregnancy in multiple sclerosis. Here immunoSEQ multiplex PCR was the method, and the copy in TCRdb shows in-frame clones only, minus some. Here the sample spans around 50,000 clones, about 93% being singletons. The material sequenced was CD4+ T cells from peripheral blood mononuclear cells, taken after pregnancy. All receptors derive from a female donor in good health, enrolled as a control in a pregnancy study. The CDR3 runs from the conserved cysteine through the conserved F or W. Fields, in order: J gene, clone size, CDR3 length, D gene, V gene, CDR3 protein, CDR3 DNA. D genes are given only for firm matches. A clone size is listed for some rows: how often the clone was seen (once, few, many), or a class if it is expanded.

TRBJ2-1 | NA | 15 | NA | TRBV6-4 | CASSDVLGNYNEQFF | TGTGCCAGCAGTGACGTACTTGGTAACTACAATGAGCAGTTCTTC
TRBJ1-4 | NA | 16 | TRBD1 | TRBV28 | CASSSSPDRGREKLFF | TGTGCCAGCAGTTCATCACCGGACAGGGGACGGGAAAAACTGTTTTTT
TRBJ1-5 | NA | 13 | NA | TRBV7-9 | CASALGADQPQHF | TGTGCCAGCGCCTTGGGTGCGGATCAGCCCCAGCATTTT
TRBJ1-2 | few | 14 | TRBD1 | TRBV27 | CASSPRGTDYGYTF | TGTGCCAGCAGCCCCCGGGGGACAGACTATGGCTACACCTTC
TRBJ2-7 | NA | 14 | NA | TRBV27 | CASSFYRGGYEQYF | TGTGCCAGCAGTTTCTACAGGGGGGGGTACGAGCAGTACTTC
TRBJ1-5 | few | 12 | NA | TRBV7-8 | CASSLIDQPQHF | TGTGCCAGCAGCTTAATCGATCAGCCCCAGCATTTT
TRBJ2-2 | NA | 14 | TRBD2 | TRBV5-4 | CASSLGGGPGELFF | TGTGCCAGCAGCCTCGGGGGGGGCCCCGGGGAGCTGTTTTTT
TRBJ1-2 | NA | 15 | NA | TRBV5-6 | CASSFTVLANYGYTF | TGTGCCAGCAGCTTCACGGTTCTAGCTAACTATGGCTACACCTTC
TRBJ2-3 | NA | 15 | NA | TRBV19 | CASRPQGPTMNTQYF | TGTGCCAGTAGGCCCCAGGGGCCCACGATGAATACGCAGTATTTT
TRBJ1-1 | many | 13 | NA | TRBV6-4 | CASSPEEGTEAFF | TGTGCCAGCAGTCCCGAGGAGGGCACTGAAGCTTTCTTT
TRBJ1-5 | once | 17 | NA | TRBV28 | CASSLGGAGLANQPQHF | TGTGCCAGCAGTTTAGGAGGGGCAGGGTTAGCGAATCAGCCCCAGCATTTT